A selection of T cell receptor beta chains follows, all from one sample in a study of blood T cells in healthy people across ages. TCRdb passed the 5' RACE reads through MiXCR, listing each CDR3 protein once. The sample records approximately 790,000 distinct CDR3 sequences, 62% being singletons. Sequencing used blood. These receptors were collected from a man aged 25 to 40 in good health. The conserved cysteine and the conserved F or W are not part of the CDR3 here.

>TRBV14|TRBJ2-5
ASSHPGTSGQETQY
>TRBV28|TRBJ1-2
ASSSTTAVYGYT
>TRBV7-2|TRBJ1-4
ASSLETGENEKLF
>TRBV25-1|TRBJ2-4
ALGARNIQY
>TRBV5-8|TRBJ2-2
ALGTGELF
>TRBV29-1|TRBJ1-1
SVEGQGNTEAF
>TRBV3-1|TRBJ2-1
ASSPERAPPEQF
>TRBV27|TRBJ1-2
ASSLSGGWGYT
>TRBV20-1|TRBJ2-1
SARAGRAGLDEQF
>TRBV28|.
ASSFTTGYPYEQY
>TRBV7-9|TRBJ1-4
ASSLGGSGELF
>TRBV7-8|TRBJ1-4
ASSLQLDEKLF
>TRBV4-3|TRBJ2-3
ASSQVMGNPTDTQY
>TRBV24-1|TRBJ2-3
ATSDPRGLKGDTQY
>TRBV5-1|TRBJ2-7
ASSLGGGSPYYEQY
>TRBV5-1|TRBJ2-2
ASSLLGQGARAGELF
>TRBV28|TRBJ2-4
ASRLGLYSRQY
>TRBV7-9|TRBJ2-3
ASSFRLPEDTQY
>TRBV6-1|TRBJ2-3
ASSEVMAGEDTQY
>TRBV6-6|TRBJ2-6
ASSYGMSSGANVLT
>TRBV27|TRBJ1-1
ASSPQTGEEAF
>TRBV5-5|.
ASRATGTGYYEQY
>TRBV6-2/TRBV6-3|TRBJ2-3
ASSYLLGDTQY
>TRBV10-3|TRBJ2-7
AVSFSGGAYEQY
>TRBV20-1|TRBJ2-7
SARGTTSYEQY
>TRBV29-1|TRBJ2-5
SVDREGSGAETQY
>TRBV9|TRBJ1-2
ASSPRPEANYGYT
>TRBV29-1|TRBJ2-1
GALGLINQEF
>TRBV7-3|TRBJ1-2
ASSLDSSSYGYT
>TRBV7-3|TRBJ1-6
ASSLSRVNSPLH
>TRBV12-3/TRBV12-4|TRBJ2-1
ASTPTGPYNEQF
>TRBV4-2|TRBJ2-2
ASSQDGASTGELF
>TRBV7-9|TRBJ2-6
ASSPQTGALSGANVLT
>TRBV10-3|TRBJ1-1
AISGYSGEGSTEAF
>TRBV7-9|TRBJ2-7
ASSLARSGQQY
>TRBV4-2|TRBJ2-7
ASSQERGGLYEQY
>TRBV6-1|TRBJ1-5
ASSEVSRQPQH
>TRBV4-2|TRBJ2-3
ASSQEIADTQY
>TRBV4-3|TRBJ1-1
ASSQGEMVGDNTEAF
>TRBV7-6|.
ASSLVLAGGANEQY